The next 15 T cell receptor beta chains were all read from a single sample in a study of OX40 agonist ivuxolimab in advanced cancers. Only in-frame clones appear in the TCRdb table, and some are missing; sequencing was by immunoSEQ multiplex PCR. This sample yields about 51,000 clones, of which around 77% are seen a single time; around 2% belongs to the top ten. The material was CD4+ or CD8+ T cells sorted from blood, obtained in a trial of the OX40 agonist ivuxolimab. These receptors were taken from an adult with an advanced solid tumor such as melanoma, head and neck, liver or kidney cancer.

V and J are TRBV29-1 and TRBJ2-2; the D is unclear. V lost 3 bases to trimming and J lost 4 bases, with 12 bases between them. The CDR3 has 14 residues. Looked up from germline, CDR1 is SQVTM and CDR2 is ANQGSEA. This CDR3 is CSVDLIGFTGELFF. CDR3 in DNA: TGCAGCGTTGATTTGATTGGTTTCACCGGGGAGCTGTTTTTT.

The genes are TRBV12-5 and TRBJ2-3; 14 bases are shared with TRBD2. V trimming: 6 bases; J trimming: 4 bases; junction bases outside the gene matches: 3. Germline values: CDR1 LGHNT, CDR2 FRNRAP. This CDR3 region has 15 residues. The CDR3 DNA reads TGTGCTAGTGGCCGACTAGCGGGAGGGCCAGATACGCAGTATTTT. Amino acid sequence: CASGRLAGGPDTQYF. The entire variable domain, with the rest obtained from reference TRBV12-5 and TRBJ2-3, is as follows: DARVTQTPRHKVTEMGQEVTMRCQPILGHNTVFWYRQTMMQGLELLAYFRNRAPLDDSGMPKDRFSAEMPDATLATLKIQPSEPRDSAVYFCASGRLAGGPDTQYFGPGTRLTVL.

The chain carries TRBV11-2 and TRBJ1-1; 7 nucleotides match TRBD1. The length of the CDR3 is 15 residues. Per the germline V gene, CDR1 is SGHAT and CDR2 is FQNNGV. The V and J ends lost 5 bases and 3 bases, in that order; junction bases with no gene match: 9. CDR3: CASSRRGLRYTEAFF. In DNA form, the CDR3 reads TGTGCCAGCAGCAGGAGGGGGCTCCGATACACTGAAGCTTTCTTT.

The chain links TRBV6-6 to TRBJ1-3; 8 bases map to TRBD1. The CDR3 spans 16 residues. Germline assignment: CDR1 MNHNY and CDR2 SVGAGI (reference sequence). V shed 0 bases and J 1 base; nucleotides not matched to a gene: 2. CDR3 in amino acids: CASSYSDRGSGNTIYF. The CDR3 nucleotides are TGTGCCAGCAGTTACTCAGACAGGGGATCTGGAAACACCATATATTTT.

The chain employs TRBV15 and TRBJ2-3; D is ambiguous. Germline values: CDR1 LNHNV, CDR2 YYDKDF (reference sequence). V lost 0 bases, J lost 4 bases, and 5 bases lay in between. CDR3 length: 13 residues. The CDR3 DNA follows: TGTGCCACCAGCAGAGACCCCCCAGATACGCAGTATTTT. Its protein product is CATSRDPPDTQYF. Looking up the rest from reference TRBV15 and TRBJ2-3 gives the full variable domain: DAMVIQNPRYQVTQFGKPVTLSCSQTLNHNVMYWYQQKSSQAPKLLFHYYDKDFNNEADTPDNFQSRRPNTSFCFLDIRSPGLGDTAMYLCATSRDPPDTQYFGPGTRLTVL.

A few counts support this clone. The CDR3 nucleotides are TGTGCCAGTAGTACCGCCGGTGGGGGATATAGCAATCAGCCCCAGCATTTT. Residues: CASSTAGGGYSNQPQHF. The chain couples TRBV19 to TRBJ1-5; maybe TRBD1 (5 bases). V was clipped by 4 bases and J by 0 bases, with 16 bases between them. This CDR3 spans 17 amino acids. CDR1 is LNHDA, CDR2 SQIVND, per germline (reference sequence).

This sequence joins TRBV28 and TRBJ2-7; TRBD2 is a possible D gene (6 bases). The CDR3 has 12 amino acids. The V end lost 8 bases, the J end lost 1 base, and 9 bases lay between the germline ends. Germline values: CDR1 MDHEN, CDR2 SYDVKM. CDR3 nucleotide sequence: TGTGCCAGCGGGAGGCCTTCCTACGAGCAGTACTTC. Translation: CASGRPSYEQYF.

The chain uses TRBV29-1 and TRBJ1-5; D might be TRBD1 (5 bases). The germline V and J ends were trimmed by 7 bases and 2 bases, with 12 bases remaining between them. Germline CDR1 SQVTM, CDR2 ANQGSEA. The CDR3 runs 13 residues. CDR3 DNA: TGCAGCGCCTGGGGGGGAGGCAATCAGCCCCAGCATTTT. This gives the protein CSAWGGGNQPQHF.

The rearrangement links TRBV11-2 to TRBJ2-5; D ambiguous. In germline, CDR1 is SGHAT, CDR2 FQNNGV. CDR3 length equals 13 residues. The V end was cut by 3 bases, the J end by 1 base, with 6 bases between. The CDR3 sequence: CASSFGPQETQYF. DNA of the CDR3: TGTGCCAGCAGCTTCGGGCCCCAAGAGACCCAGTACTTC.

The J gene is TRBJ2-1, the V gene TRBV10-1; D call uncertain. The germline V gene encodes CDR1 WNHNN and CDR2 SYGVQD (reference sequence). Trimming removed 1 base at V and 0 bases at J, with 7 bases between. This CDR3 spans 15 amino acids. CDR3 sequence: CASSELGASYNEQFF. The CDR3 DNA is TGCGCCAGCAGTGAGTTAGGTGCCTCCTACAATGAGCAGTTCTTC.

The genes are TRBV28 and TRBJ1-1, with D maybe TRBD1 (5 bases). The CDR3 is made up of 13 amino acids. Per the germline V gene, CDR1 is MDHEN and CDR2 is SYDVKM. V was cut by 2 bases and J by 11 bases, with 15 bases left in between. DNA for the CDR3: TGTGCCAGCAGTTTACAAAGTACCTGGGGGGCTTTCTTT. Its protein is CASSLQSTWGAFF.

The chain recombines TRBV28 with TRBJ1-6; D is ambiguous. Germline assignment: CDR1 MDHEN and CDR2 SYDVKM. The CDR3 is 14 amino acids. The CDR3 loop is CASRGQSYNSPLHF. In nucleotides, the CDR3 is TGTGCAAGCCGGGGTCAGTCTTATAATTCACCCCTCCACTTT.

This chain joins TRBV5-1 and TRBJ2-5, with 8 bases that match TRBD1. In germline, CDR1 is SGHRS, CDR2 YFSETQ. This CDR3 has 15 residues. Unmatched junction bases numbered 12, after V lost 6 bases and J lost 5 bases. This chain's CDR3 is CASTRQGNTQETQYF. Here the CDR3 DNA reads TGCGCCAGCACTAGACAGGGGAATACTCAGGAGACCCAGTACTTC.

V gene TRBV27 combines with J gene TRBJ1-5, with TRBD1 matching over 8 bases. Germline V lookup: CDR1 MNHEY, CDR2 SMNVEV (reference sequence). The CDR3 is 17 residues long. J gave up 6 bases and V 9 bases, and 19 bases lay outside the gene matches. CDR3 bases: TGTGCCAGTACTCCCGGACAGGGAAGTTTGAAGGTTCAGCCCCAGCATTTT. Amino acid sequence: CASTPGQGSLKVQPQHF.

This clone was detected a few times. J is TRBJ2-5 and V is TRBV5-1; 7 bases fit TRBD1. CDR1 and CDR2 (germline): SGHRS, YFSETQ. The J segment lost 10 bases and the V segment lost 0 bases, leaving 9 bases of the junction unmatched. The CDR3 is 14 amino acids. As DNA, the CDR3 is TGCGCCAGCAGCTTGGTTCCGACCCAGGGGGACCAGTACTTC. Its translation is CASSLVPTQGDQYF.